The rows below give T cell receptor beta chains drawn from one sample of a study of T cell responses to AZD1222 COVID-19 vaccine. Sequencing used immunoSEQ multiplex PCR; TCRdb keeps in-frame clones, though not all of them. Of 70,000 or so clones listed, about 80% are singletons. Sequences were derived from peripheral blood, sampled on day 0 of AZD1222 vaccination. Source of these receptors: an adult in good health. Each CDR3 is given with its conserved first and last residue. The D gene is left open where the match is weak. Part of the rows lack a size; the others show once, few, many or a class for expanded clones.

TRBJ2-5,once,TRBV18,TRBD1,TGTGCCAGCTATCCAACCGCAGGGGGCGTTCTAGAGACCCAGTACTTC,CASYPTAGGVLETQYF
TRBJ1-2,-,TRBV28,-,TGTGCCAGCAGCGGAAACTATGGCTACACCTTC,CASSGNYGYTF
TRBJ2-5,few,TRBV7-2,-,TGTGCCAGCAGCCCCGAGTTCGGCGTGGAGACCCAGTACTTC,CASSPEFGVETQYF
TRBJ1-1,-,TRBV6-5,-,TGTGCCAGCAGTCTTCAGGGGAACACTGAAGCTTTCTTT,CASSLQGNTEAFF
TRBJ1-6,-,TRBV5-4,TRBD1,TGTGCCAGCAGCTTGCAGGGGGCGGAATCACCCCTCCACTTT,CASSLQGAESPLHF
TRBJ1-1,-,TRBV10-1,-,TGCGCCAGCAGGAGGGACGGGAACACTGAAGCTTTCTTT,CASRRDGNTEAFF
TRBJ2-1,-,TRBV5-4,TRBD1,TGTGCCAGCAGCTTGGGAGGGGGCGCCCCCTACAATGAGCAGTTCTTC,CASSLGGGAPYNEQFF
TRBJ1-1,-,TRBV19,-,TGTGCCAGTAGGCAGGGGTTCACTGAAGCTTTCTTT,CASRQGFTEAFF
TRBJ1-6,-,TRBV19,-,TGTGCCAGTAATCCACAGGGCTCCTATAATTCACCCCTCCACTTT,CASNPQGSYNSPLHF
TRBJ2-7,-,TRBV18,-,TGTGCCAGCTCACCACGGGGGCGGGGAGTCTCCTATGAGCAGTACTTC,CASSPRGRGVSYEQYF
TRBJ1-6,-,TRBV3-1/TRBV3-2,-,TGTGCCAGCAGCCTCGGGGGCCCGAATTCACCCCTCCACTTT,CASSLGGPNSPLHF
TRBJ2-3,once,TRBV6-4,-,TGTGCCAGCAGTCGGGAATCCACAGATACGCAGTATTTT,CASSRESTDTQYF
TRBJ1-2,-,TRBV13,-,TGTGCCAGCAGCTTAACAGGGATCGATGGCTACACCTTC,CASSLTGIDGYTF
TRBJ1-4,-,TRBV7-2,-,TGTGCCAGCAGCGCGTCGATGGGGGAAAAACTGTTTTTT,CASSASMGEKLFF
TRBJ1-5,few,TRBV10-2,TRBD1,TGCGCCAGCAGTGAAGCCGGGACAGGGCTCCAGCCCCAGCATTTT,CASSEAGTGLQPQHF
TRBJ1-5,-,TRBV3-1/TRBV3-2,-,TGTGCCAGCAGCCGCGGGGGAAATAGCAATCAGCCCCAGCATTTT,CASSRGGNSNQPQHF
TRBJ2-3,-,TRBV9,TRBD1,TGTGCCAGCAGCGACAGGGGGGCTAGCACAGATACGCAGTATTTT,CASSDRGASTDTQYF
TRBJ1-4,-,TRBV5-5,TRBD1,TGTGCCAGCAGCCCCGGACAGGGGGCTACAAGAGGGGAAAAACTGTTTTTT,CASSPGQGATRGEKLFF
TRBJ1-4,-,TRBV30,-,TGCGCCTGGAGGTCCATACACAGAGATAATGAAAAACTGTTTTTT,CAWRSIHRDNEKLFF
TRBJ1-2,-,TRBV3-1/TRBV3-2,-,TGTGCCAGCAGCCAAGGTCACCTTATACTAGGCTACACCTTC,CASSQGHLILGYTF
TRBJ1-2,-,TRBV6-1,TRBD1,TGTGCCAGCAGTGACCCCGGGACAGGCTATGGCTACACCTTC,CASSDPGTGYGYTF
TRBJ1-5,-,TRBV21-1,-,TGTGCCAGCAGCAACTTGTTCCAGGGGGACCTTAGCAATCAGCCCCAGCATTTT,CASSNLFQGDLSNQPQHF